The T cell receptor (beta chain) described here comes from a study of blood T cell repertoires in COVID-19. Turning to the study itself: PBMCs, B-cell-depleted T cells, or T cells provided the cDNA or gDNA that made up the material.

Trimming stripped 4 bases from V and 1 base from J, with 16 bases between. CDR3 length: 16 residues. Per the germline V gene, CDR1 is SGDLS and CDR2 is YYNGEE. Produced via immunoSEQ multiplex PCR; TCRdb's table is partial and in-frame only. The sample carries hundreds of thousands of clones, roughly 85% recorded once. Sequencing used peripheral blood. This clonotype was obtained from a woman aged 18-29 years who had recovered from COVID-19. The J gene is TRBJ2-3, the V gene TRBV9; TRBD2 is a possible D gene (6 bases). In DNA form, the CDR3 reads TGTGCCAGCAGCTACGGGACTGCCCAAGGCACAGATACGCAGTATTTT. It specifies CASSYGTAQGTDTQYF.